These 3 T cell receptor beta chains were all obtained from the same sample, sequenced in a study of beta chain features in type 1 diabetes. Expressed TCRB transcripts were sequenced because the entire RNA isolate underwent reverse transcription. Generated by immunoSEQ multiplex PCR, the TCRdb table keeps only in-frame clones and is missing some. The sample has 300,000 to 400,000 clones, approximately 8% seen once; the top ten hold 0.44%. The sample was central memory CD4+ T cells from blood. The receptor set was obtained from a woman aged 18 to 35 in good health.

Here the CDR3 DNA reads TGTGCCAGCAGTGAGATGGGTTCAGTAGGTCTAGCCAAAAACATTCAGTACTTC. Its translation: CASSEMGSVGLAKNIQYF. The chain links TRBV6-1 to TRBJ2-4; no clear D. Germline CDR1 and CDR2: MNHNS and SASEGT. V dropped 3 bases and J dropped 0 bases, with 18 bases sitting between them. The CDR3 consists of 18 residues.

The gene calls are TRBV20-1 and TRBJ2-5; no clear D. Trimming cost V 5 bases and J 7 bases, with 11 bases left between them. CDR3 length: 11 residues. The V gene's germline CDR1 is DFQATT and CDR2 SNEGSKA (reference sequence). The DNA for the CDR3 is TGCAGTGCTCAACCTTCTTGGACCCAGTACTTC. It codes for CSAQPSWTQYF.

The chain is built from TRBV4-1 and TRBJ2-5, with TRBD2 matching 10 bases. CDR1 MGHRA and CDR2 YSYEKL come from the germline V gene. V lost 2 bases to trimming and J lost 5 bases; unmatched junction nucleotides: 11. This CDR3 is built from 17 residues. CDR3 loop: CASSQPASGSRQETQYF. The CDR3 nucleotides read TGCGCCAGCAGCCAACCGGCTAGCGGGAGCAGACAGGAGACCCAGTACTTC.